Included here is one TCR beta chain sequence, with context. The data derive from a study of T cell responses to AZD1222 COVID-19 vaccine. Sequenced by immunoSEQ multiplex PCR; TCRdb stores in-frame clones only, minus some. The sample carries around 130,000 clones, about nine tenths recorded once. CDR1 is MDHEN and CDR2 is SYDVKM in the germline V gene. The V end was cut by 2 bases, the J end by 4 bases, with 14 bases between. CDR3 length: 15 residues. The chain links TRBV28 to TRBJ1-1, with a tentative D call TRBD1 (5 bases). The TCR originated in an adult who received the AZD1222 COVID-19 vaccine. Sequences were derived from peripheral blood, sampled 28 days after the second AZD1222 dose. This chain's CDR3 is CASSLGGAGGTEAFF. The CDR3 nucleotides are TGTGCCAGCAGTTTAGGTGGGGCAGGAGGCACTGAAGCTTTCTTT.